Below are 11 T cell receptor beta chains sequenced from a single sample in a study of blood T cell repertoires in COVID-19 (TCRdb year 2020). Library preparation used the immunoSEQ multiplex PCR assay. TCRdb took over this immuneACCESS table, retaining in-frame rearrangements with V and J assigned. Such tables are incomplete; in checked studies, under half of the missing clones stem from an unresolved V gene, and the remainder is unexplained. In all, the sample holds approximately 130,000 clones, and around 83% of those were seen once. Of the sample, more than 15% is held by the ten largest clones. The specimen was PBMCs or T cells enriched from blood (not recorded which). The receptors shown here come from a man younger than 45 who had recovered from COVID-19.

The gene calls are TRBV10-3 and TRBJ2-2; D remains unclear. The CDR3 is 17 amino acids. V gave up 6 bases and J gave up 2 bases, with 19 bases separating them. Germline CDR1 ENHRY, CDR2 SYGVKD. CDR3 in amino acids: CAIRSGSADPNTGELFF. In nucleotides, the CDR3 is TGTGCCATCAGGTCCGGCAGCGCCGACCCCAACACCGGGGAGCTGTTTTTT.

This rearrangement joins TRBV30 to TRBJ2-4; D is unresolved. The CDR3 has 13 amino acids. Trimming took off 3 bases at V and 0 bases at J, with 6 bases between the two ends. Germline lookup yields CDR1 GTSNPN and CDR2 SVGIG (reference sequence). The CDR3 nucleotides read TGTGCCTGGAGGGTACTAGCCAAAAACATTCAGTACTTC. Amino acids: CAWRVLAKNIQYF.

This clone was detected only once. The gene calls are TRBV18 and TRBJ1-2, with 10 bases that match TRBD1. V was pared by 6 bases and J by 8 bases, with 6 bases of the junction left unmatched. This CDR3 comprises 13 residues. CDR1 is KGHSH, CDR2 LQKENI, per germline. The CDR3 loop is CASSQGQGRGYTF. The CDR3 DNA sequence: TGTGCCAGCTCTCAGGGACAGGGGAGAGGCTACACCTTC.

A single count supports this clone. This chain joins TRBV2 and TRBJ2-1, with a tentative D call TRBD1 (5 bases). The V end lost 3 bases, the J end lost 7 bases, and 22 bases lay between the germline ends. CDR3 size: 17 residues. The V gene's germline CDR1 is SNHLY and CDR2 FYNNEI. The CDR3 is CASSDPSGAGPANEQFF. The CDR3 bases are TGTGCCAGCAGTGATCCTTCTGGGGCAGGGCCAGCGAATGAGCAGTTCTTC.

V usage is TRBV7-9 and J usage is TRBJ2-7; 8 bases line up with TRBD2. The trim removed 2 bases at V and 3 bases at J, leaving 9 bases unmatched. This CDR3 has 16 amino acids. Germline CDR1 is SEHNR and CDR2 is FQNEAQ (reference sequence). Here the CDR3 DNA reads TGTGCCAGCAGCTTAATTGGCAGCGGGAGTCGCTACGAGCAGTACTTC. Encoded protein: CASSLIGSGSRYEQYF.

The CDR3 DNA follows: TGCAGCGTGCAGACTAGCGGGGACGGTGGTGAGCAGTTCTTC. Its translation: CSVQTSGDGGEQFF. The rearrangement uses TRBV29-1 and TRBJ2-1; 11 nucleotides agree with TRBD2. The junction had 10 bases not matched to a gene; V was cut back by 6 bases and J by 9 bases. The CDR3 spans 14 residues. Germline assignment: CDR1 SQVTM and CDR2 ANQGSEA.

This chain connects TRBV7-6 to TRBJ2-3; 10 bases agree with TRBD2. The CDR3 length is 18 residues. The germline gives CDR1 SGHVS, CDR2 FNYEAQ. The junction had 12 bases not matched to a gene; V was cut back by 2 bases and J by 4 bases. CDR3 loop: CASSLRPQLAGVPDTQYF. The CDR3 DNA sequence: TGTGCCAGCAGCTTAAGGCCGCAGCTAGCGGGAGTCCCAGATACGCAGTATTTT. Full variable domain (missing parts from reference TRBV7-6 and TRBJ2-3): GAGVSQSPRYKVTKRGQDVALRCDPISGHVSLYWYRQALGQGPEFLTYFNYEAQQDKSGLPNDRFSAERPEGSISTLTIQRTEQRDSAMYRCASSLRPQLAGVPDTQYFGPGTRLTVL.

This sequence joins TRBV5-1 and TRBJ2-5; possibly TRBD1 for D (8 bases). There are 14 residues in the CDR3. From germline, CDR1 is SGHRS and CDR2 YFSETQ. The V and J ends lost 3 bases and 5 bases respectively, with 14 bases between them. In DNA, the CDR3 is TGCGCCAGCAGCTCCGGACAGGGAGGGGAGACCCAGTACTTC. It translates to CASSSGQGGETQYF.

V is TRBV6-5 and J is TRBJ2-3, with unresolved D. CDR1 is MNHEY, CDR2 SVGAGI, per germline. Trimming took 3 bases from V and 1 from J, leaving 11 bases between them. This CDR3 comprises 15 residues. CDR3 sequence (DNA): TGTGCCAGCAGTTATCAAGCGTCTGGCACAGATACGCAGTATTTT. It is translated as CASSYQASGTDTQYF.

The chain combines TRBV3-1 (or the pseudogene TRBV3-2) with TRBJ2-3, with 7 bases that match TRBD1. From germline, CDR1 is LGHDT and CDR2 YNNKEL (reference sequence). Germline trimming cut 5 bases from V and 5 bases from J; bases unmatched to any gene: 7. The CDR3 contains 14 residues. The CDR3 DNA reads TGTGCCAGCAGCGACAGGGTTTTGGGAGATACGCAGTATTTT. This encodes CASSDRVLGDTQYF.

This clone was seen a single time. The rearrangement uses TRBV19 and TRBJ1-5; D uncertain. The V gene's germline CDR1 is LNHDA and CDR2 SQIVND (reference sequence). The V end was cut by 4 bases, the J end by 6 bases, with 13 bases between. The CDR3 extends over 14 amino acids. The CDR3 DNA follows: TGTGCCAGTAGTACTCAGGCGGCGGGTCAGCCCCAGCATTTT. It specifies CASSTQAAGQPQHF.